Presented here are 2 T cell receptor beta chains from one specimen sequenced in a study of CD8 T cells in ankylosing spondylitis. TCRdb re-analysed the 5' RACE reads in MiXCR, keeping a single row per CDR3 protein. This sample has fewer than 400,000 distinct CDR3 sequences; roughly 15% occur once, and the top ten carry roughly 1.1%. The material sequenced was blood, either unsorted or a sorted T cell fraction (not recorded which). These receptors all stem from a male donor with ankylosing spondylitis or in good health (not recorded which).

Worth noting for this clonotype: The junction departs from germline at one end; a sequencing error may be responsible. The chain is built from TRBV20-1 and TRBJ1-3; D may be TRBD1 (6 bases). CDR3 length equals 13 residues. Germline loops: CDR1 DFQATT, CDR2 SNEGSKA (reference sequence). CDR3 protein: CSTRKGDGNTIYF. The CDR3 region has the DNA TGCAGTACTAGAAAGGGGGACGGAAACACCATATATTTT.

This clonotype was counted between two and nine times. The genes are TRBV12-3 or TRBV12-4 and TRBJ1-3, with 9 positions matching TRBD1. Germline trimming cut 3 bases from V and 2 bases from J; bases unmatched to any gene: 2. CDR3 size: 15 residues. CDR3 nucleotide sequence: TGTGCCAGCAGTTTGACAGGGGGAACTGGAAACACCATATATTTT. It specifies CASSLTGGTGNTIYF.